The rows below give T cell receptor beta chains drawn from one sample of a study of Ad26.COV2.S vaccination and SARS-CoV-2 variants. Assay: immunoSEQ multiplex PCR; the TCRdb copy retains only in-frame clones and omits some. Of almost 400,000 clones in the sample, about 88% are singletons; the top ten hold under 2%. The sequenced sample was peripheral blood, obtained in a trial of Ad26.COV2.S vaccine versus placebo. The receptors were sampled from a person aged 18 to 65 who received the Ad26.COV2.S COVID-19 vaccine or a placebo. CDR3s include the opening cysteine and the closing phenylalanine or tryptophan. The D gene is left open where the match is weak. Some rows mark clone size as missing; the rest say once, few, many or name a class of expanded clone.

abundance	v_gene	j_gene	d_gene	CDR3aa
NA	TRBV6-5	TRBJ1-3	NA	CASSPLRISGNTIYF
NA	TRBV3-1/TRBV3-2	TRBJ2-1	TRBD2	CASSQESGGSSLGEQFF
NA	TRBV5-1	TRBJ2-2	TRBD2	CASSPRLALTFLSSTGELFF
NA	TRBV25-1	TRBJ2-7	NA	CASSEYRQQYEQYF
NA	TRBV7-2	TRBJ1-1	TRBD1	CASSPDRADTEAFF
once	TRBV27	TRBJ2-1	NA	CASSFPGYNEQFF
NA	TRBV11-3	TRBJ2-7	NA	CASSRRDLNPDEQYF
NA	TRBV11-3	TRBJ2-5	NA	CASSLRPRETQYF
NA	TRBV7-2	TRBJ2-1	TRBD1	CASSLDGTGGLGSYNEQFF
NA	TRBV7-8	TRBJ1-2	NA	CASSLGGGPNYGYTF
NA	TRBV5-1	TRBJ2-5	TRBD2	CASGLAGGETQYF
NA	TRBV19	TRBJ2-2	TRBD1	CASRIDRASTGELFF
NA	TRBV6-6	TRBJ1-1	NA	CASSGKDDTEAFF
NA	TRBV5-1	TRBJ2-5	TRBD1	CASSATGVETQYF
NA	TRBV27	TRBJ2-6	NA	CASSIYPGANVLTF
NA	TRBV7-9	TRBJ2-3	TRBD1	CASSPGVGQGAWDTQYF
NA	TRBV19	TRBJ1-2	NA	CASSIPSSNYGYTF
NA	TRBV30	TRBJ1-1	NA	CAWSGGAEAFF
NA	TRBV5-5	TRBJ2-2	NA	CASSELSTGELFF
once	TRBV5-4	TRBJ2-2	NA	CASSFEFGTGELFF
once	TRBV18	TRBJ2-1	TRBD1	CASSPPGQGSYNEQFF
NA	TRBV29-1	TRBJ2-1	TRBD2	CSVDPSGTYNEQFF
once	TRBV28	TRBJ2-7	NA	CASSQGSLYEQYF
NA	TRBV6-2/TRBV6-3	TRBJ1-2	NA	CASSPRDLTGYTF
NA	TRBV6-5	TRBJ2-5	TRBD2	CASRYSGLNMETQYF
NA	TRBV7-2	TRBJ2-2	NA	CASSPRGTGELFF